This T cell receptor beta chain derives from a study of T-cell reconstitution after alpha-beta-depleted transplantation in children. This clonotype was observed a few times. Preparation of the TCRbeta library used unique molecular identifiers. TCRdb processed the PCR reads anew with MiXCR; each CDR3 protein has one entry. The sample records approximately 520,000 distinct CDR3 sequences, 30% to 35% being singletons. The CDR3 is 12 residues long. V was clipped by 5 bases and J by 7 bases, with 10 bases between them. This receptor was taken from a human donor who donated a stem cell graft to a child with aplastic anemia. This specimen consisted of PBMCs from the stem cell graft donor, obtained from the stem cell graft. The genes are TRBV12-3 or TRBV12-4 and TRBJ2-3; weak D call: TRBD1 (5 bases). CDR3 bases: TGTGCCAGCAGTCTAGACAGATATACGCAGTATTTT. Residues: CASSLDRYTQYF.